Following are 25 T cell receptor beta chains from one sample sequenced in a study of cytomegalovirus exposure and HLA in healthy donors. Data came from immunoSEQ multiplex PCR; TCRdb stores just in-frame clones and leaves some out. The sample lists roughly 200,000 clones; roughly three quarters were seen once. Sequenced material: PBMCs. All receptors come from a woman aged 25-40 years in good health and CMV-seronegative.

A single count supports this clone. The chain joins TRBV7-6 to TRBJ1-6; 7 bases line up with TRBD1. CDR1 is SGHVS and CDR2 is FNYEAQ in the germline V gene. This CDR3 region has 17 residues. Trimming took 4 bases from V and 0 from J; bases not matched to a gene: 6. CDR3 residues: CASSSRGFSSYNSPLHF. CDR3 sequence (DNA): TGTGCCAGCAGCTCCAGGGGGTTCAGCTCCTATAATTCACCCCTCCACTTT. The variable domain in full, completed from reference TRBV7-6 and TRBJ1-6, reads GAGVSQSPRYKVTKRGQDVALRCDPISGHVSLYWYRQALGQGPEFLTYFNYEAQQDKSGLPNDRFSAERPEGSISTLTIQRTEQRDSAMYRCASSSRGFSSYNSPLHFGNGTRLTVT.

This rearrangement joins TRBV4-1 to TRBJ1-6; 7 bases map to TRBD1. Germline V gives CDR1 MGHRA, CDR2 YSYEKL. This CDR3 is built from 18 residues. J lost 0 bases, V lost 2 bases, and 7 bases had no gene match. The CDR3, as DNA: TGCGCCAGCAGCCAAATTGAGGGGGCCGGCTCCTATAATTCACCCCTCCACTTT. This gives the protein CASSQIEGAGSYNSPLHF.

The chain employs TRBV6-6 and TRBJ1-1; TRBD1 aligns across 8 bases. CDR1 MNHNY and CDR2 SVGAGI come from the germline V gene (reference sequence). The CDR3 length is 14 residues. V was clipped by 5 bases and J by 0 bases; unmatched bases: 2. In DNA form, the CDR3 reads TGTGCCAGCAGTCGGGGACAGGTGAACACTGAAGCTTTCTTT. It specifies CASSRGQVNTEAFF.

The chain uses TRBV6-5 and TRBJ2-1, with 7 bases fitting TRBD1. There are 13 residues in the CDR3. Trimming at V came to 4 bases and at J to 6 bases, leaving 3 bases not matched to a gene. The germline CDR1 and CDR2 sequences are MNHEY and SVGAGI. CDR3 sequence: CASSSNRGNEQFF. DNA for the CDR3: TGTGCCAGCAGTTCCAACAGGGGCAATGAGCAGTTCTTC.

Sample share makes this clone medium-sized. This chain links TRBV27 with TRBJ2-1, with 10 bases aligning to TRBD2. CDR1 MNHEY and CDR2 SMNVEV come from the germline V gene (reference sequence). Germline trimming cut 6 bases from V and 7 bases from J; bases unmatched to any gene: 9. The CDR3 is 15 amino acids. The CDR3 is CASRYQRGGVNEQFF. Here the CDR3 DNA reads TGTGCCAGCAGATACCAGCGGGGGGGGGTTAATGAGCAGTTCTTC.

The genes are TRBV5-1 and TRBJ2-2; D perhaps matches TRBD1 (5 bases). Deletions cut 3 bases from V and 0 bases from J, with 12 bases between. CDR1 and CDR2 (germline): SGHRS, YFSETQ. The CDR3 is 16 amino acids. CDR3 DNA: TGCGCCAGCAGCTCCCATGACAGCCCGAACACCGGGGAGCTGTTTTTT. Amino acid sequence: CASSSHDSPNTGELFF.

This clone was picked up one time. CDR3 nucleotide sequence: TGTGCCAGCAGCGAACAGGGTTATGGCTACACCTTC. It translates to CASSEQGYGYTF. The chain links TRBV9 to TRBJ1-2; a weak D match, TRBD1 (6 bases). CDR3 length: 12 amino acids. Germline V gene data show CDR1 as SGDLS and CDR2 as YYNGEE. V lost 3 bases and J 5 bases, leaving 8 bases between the germline ends.

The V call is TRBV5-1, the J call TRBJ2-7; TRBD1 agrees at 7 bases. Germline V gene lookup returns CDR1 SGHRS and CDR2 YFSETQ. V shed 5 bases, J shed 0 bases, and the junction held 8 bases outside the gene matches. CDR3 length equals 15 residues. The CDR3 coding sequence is TGCGCCAGCAGACCTGGACAGGTGATCTCCTACGAGCAGTACTTC. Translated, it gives CASRPGQVISYEQYF.

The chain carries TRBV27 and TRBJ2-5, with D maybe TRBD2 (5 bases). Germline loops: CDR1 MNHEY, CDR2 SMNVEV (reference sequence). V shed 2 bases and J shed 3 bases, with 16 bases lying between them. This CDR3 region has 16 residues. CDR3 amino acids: CASSLTPAGVEETQYF. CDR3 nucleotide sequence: TGTGCCAGCAGTTTAACCCCAGCCGGGGTCGAAGAGACCCAGTACTTC.

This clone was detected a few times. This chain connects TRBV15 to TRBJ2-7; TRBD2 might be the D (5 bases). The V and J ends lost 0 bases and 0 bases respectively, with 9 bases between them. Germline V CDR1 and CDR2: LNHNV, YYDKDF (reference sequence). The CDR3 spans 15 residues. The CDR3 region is CATSRERAYSYEQYF. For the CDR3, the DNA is TGTGCCACCAGCAGAGAGAGGGCATACTCCTACGAGCAGTACTTC. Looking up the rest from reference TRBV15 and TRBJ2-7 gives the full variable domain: DAMVIQNPRYQVTQFGKPVTLSCSQTLNHNVMYWYQQKSSQAPKLLFHYYDKDFNNEADTPDNFQSRRPNTSFCFLDIRSPGLGDTAMYLCATSRERAYSYEQYFGPGTRLTVT.

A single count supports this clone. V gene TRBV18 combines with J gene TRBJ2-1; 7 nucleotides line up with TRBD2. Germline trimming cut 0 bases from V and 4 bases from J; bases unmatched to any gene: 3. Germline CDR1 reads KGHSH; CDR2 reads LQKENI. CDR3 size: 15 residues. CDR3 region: CASSPPSGGYNEQFF. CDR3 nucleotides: TGTGCCAGCTCACCACCTTCGGGGGGATACAATGAGCAGTTCTTC.

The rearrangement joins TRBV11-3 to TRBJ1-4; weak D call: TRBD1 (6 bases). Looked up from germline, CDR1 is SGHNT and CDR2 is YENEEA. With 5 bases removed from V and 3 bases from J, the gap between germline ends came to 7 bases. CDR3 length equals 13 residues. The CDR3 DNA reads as TGTGCCAGCAGCGAGGGGGCTAATGAAAAACTGTTTTTT. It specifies CASSEGANEKLFF.

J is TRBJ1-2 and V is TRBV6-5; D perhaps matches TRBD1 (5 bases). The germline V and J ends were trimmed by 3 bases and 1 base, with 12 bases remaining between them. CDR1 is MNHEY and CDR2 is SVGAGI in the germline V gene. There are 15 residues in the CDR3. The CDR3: CASSYSETVNYGYTF. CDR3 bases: TGTGCCAGCAGTTATTCCGAGACAGTTAACTATGGCTACACCTTC.

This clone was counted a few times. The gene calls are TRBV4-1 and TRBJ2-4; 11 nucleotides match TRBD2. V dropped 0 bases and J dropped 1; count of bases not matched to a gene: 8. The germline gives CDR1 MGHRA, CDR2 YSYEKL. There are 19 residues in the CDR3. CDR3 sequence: CASSQEGLAGGWAKNIQYF. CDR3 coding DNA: TGCGCCAGCAGCCAAGAAGGGCTAGCGGGAGGCTGGGCCAAAAACATTCAGTACTTC.

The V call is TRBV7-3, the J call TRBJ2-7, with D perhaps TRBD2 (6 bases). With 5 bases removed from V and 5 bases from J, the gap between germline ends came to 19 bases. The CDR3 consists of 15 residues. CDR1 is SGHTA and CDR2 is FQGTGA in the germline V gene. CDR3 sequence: CASSQLSTGSHEQYF. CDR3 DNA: TGTGCCAGCAGCCAATTATCCACCGGGAGTCACGAGCAGTACTTC.

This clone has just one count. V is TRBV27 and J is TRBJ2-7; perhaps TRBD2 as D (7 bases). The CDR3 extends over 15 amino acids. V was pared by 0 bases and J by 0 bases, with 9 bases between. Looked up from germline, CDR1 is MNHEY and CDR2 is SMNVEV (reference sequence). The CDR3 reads CASSLSRGGSYEQYF. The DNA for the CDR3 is TGTGCCAGCAGTTTATCGAGGGGGGGCTCCTACGAGCAGTACTTC.

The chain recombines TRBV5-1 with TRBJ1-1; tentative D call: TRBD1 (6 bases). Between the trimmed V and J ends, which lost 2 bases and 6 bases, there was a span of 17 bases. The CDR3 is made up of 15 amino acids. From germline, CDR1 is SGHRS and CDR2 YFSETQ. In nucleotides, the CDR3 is TGCGCCAGCAGCTTAATAGATCTGGGGGCCGCTGAAGCTTTCTTT. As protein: CASSLIDLGAAEAFF.

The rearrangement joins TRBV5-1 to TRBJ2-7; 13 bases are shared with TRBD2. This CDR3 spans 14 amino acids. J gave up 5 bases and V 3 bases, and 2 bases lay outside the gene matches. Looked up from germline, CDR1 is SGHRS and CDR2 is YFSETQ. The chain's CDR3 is CASSSGLAGDEQYF. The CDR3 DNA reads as TGCGCCAGCAGCTCCGGACTAGCGGGAGACGAGCAGTACTTC.

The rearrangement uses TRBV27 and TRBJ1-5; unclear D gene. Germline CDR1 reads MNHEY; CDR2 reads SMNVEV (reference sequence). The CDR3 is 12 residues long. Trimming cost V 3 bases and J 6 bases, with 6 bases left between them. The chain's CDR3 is CASSFGGQPQHF. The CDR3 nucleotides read TGTGCCAGCAGTTTCGGCGGTCAGCCCCAGCATTTT.

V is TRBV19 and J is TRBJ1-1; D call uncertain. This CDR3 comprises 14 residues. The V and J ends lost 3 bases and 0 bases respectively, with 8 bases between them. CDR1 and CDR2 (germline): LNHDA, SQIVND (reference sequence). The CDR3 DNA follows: TGTGCCAGTAGTATCCAGGCCCTGAACACTGAAGCTTTCTTT. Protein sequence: CASSIQALNTEAFF.

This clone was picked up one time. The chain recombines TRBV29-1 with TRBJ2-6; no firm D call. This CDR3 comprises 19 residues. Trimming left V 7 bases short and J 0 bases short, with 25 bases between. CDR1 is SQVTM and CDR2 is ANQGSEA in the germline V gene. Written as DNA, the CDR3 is TGCAGCGCCCGCTCGGGTTCTGATACCGGCATCTCTGGGGCCAACGTCCTGACTTTC. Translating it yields CSARSGSDTGISGANVLTF.

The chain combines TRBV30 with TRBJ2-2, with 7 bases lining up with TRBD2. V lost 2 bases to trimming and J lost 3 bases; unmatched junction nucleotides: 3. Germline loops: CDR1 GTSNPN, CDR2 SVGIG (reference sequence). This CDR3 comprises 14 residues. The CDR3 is CAWSSGGYTGELFF. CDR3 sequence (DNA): TGTGCCTGGAGTTCCGGGGGGTACACCGGGGAGCTGTTTTTT.

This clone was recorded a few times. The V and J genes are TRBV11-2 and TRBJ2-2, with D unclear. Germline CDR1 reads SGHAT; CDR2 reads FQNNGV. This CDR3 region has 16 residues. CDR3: CATHTQWATNTGELFF. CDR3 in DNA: TGTGCTACCCATACTCAGTGGGCGACAAACACCGGGGAGCTGTTTTTT.

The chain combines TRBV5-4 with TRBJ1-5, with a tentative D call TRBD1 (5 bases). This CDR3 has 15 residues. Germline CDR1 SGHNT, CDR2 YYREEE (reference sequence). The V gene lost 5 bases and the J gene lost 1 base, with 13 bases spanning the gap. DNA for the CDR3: TGTGCCAGCAGTCCAGGGCCCGCAAGCAATCAGCCCCAGCATTTT. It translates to CASSPGPASNQPQHF. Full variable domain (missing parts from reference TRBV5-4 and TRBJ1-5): ETGVTQSPTHLIKTRGQQVTLRCSSQSGHNTVSWYQQALGQGPQFIFQYYREEENGRGNFPPRFSGLQFPNYSSELNVNALELDDSALYLCASSPGPASNQPQHFGDGTRLSIL.

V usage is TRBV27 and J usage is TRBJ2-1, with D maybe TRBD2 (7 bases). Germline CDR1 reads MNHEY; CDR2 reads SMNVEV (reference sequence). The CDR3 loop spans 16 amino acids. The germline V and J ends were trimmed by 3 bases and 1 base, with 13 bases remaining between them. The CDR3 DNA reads TGTGCCAGCAGTTTTAGGGGGAGGGCGTCCTACAATGAGCAGTTCTTC. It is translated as CASSFRGRASYNEQFF.